This T cell receptor beta chain is drawn from a study of cytomegalovirus exposure and HLA in healthy donors. Data came from immunoSEQ multiplex PCR; TCRdb stores just in-frame clones and leaves some out. The sample has about 260,000 clones; 90% are singletons. The CDR3 covers 16 residues. V was pared by 2 bases and J by 4 bases, with 8 bases of the junction left unmatched. Germline V gene data show CDR1 as MNHEY and CDR2 as SVGAGI. The donors were in the roughly 120-subject validation cohort; that cohort was separate from the 666-subject first cohort. The sequence came from a woman in her 30s in good health and CMV-seronegative. Specimen: PBMCs. V usage is TRBV6-5 and J usage is TRBJ2-3, with TRBD2 matching 8 bases. The DNA of the CDR3 is TGTGCCAGCAGTTACGTTACGGGACTAGACCCAGATACGCAGTATTTT. It codes for CASSYVTGLDPDTQYF.